This T cell receptor beta chain was sequenced during a study of control samples from healthy donors and cancer patients. Germline CDR1 MDHEN, CDR2 SYDVKM. The CDR3 is 15 amino acids. Trimming removed 6 bases at V and 0 bases at J, with 12 bases between. Assay: immunoSEQ multiplex PCR; the TCRdb copy retains only in-frame clones and omits some. The repertoire holds 100,000 to 150,000 clones, with roughly 90% as singletons. The sequenced material came from blood. The chain is built from TRBV28 and TRBJ1-3, with D maybe TRBD1 (6 bases). The sequence derives from a woman between 45 and 60 years old in good health. CDR3 sequence: CASRGGSLSGNTIYF. The CDR3 DNA reads as TGTGCCAGCAGGGGGGGCAGCCTCTCTGGAAACACCATATATTTT.